A selection of T cell receptor beta chains follows, all from one sample in a study of T cell responses to AZD1222 COVID-19 vaccine. Here immunoSEQ multiplex PCR was the method, and the copy in TCRdb shows in-frame clones only, minus some. The sample includes roughly 100,000 clones, roughly 84% of them seen just once. The sequencing used peripheral blood, collected on day 0 of AZD1222 vaccination. Receptors originate from an adult in good health. The CDR3 runs from the conserved cysteine through the conserved F or W. Each record gives: J gene, V gene, D gene, clone size, CDR3 protein, CDR3 DNA. D genes are given only for firm matches. Where a row states a size, it is once, few, many or the class of an expanded clone; other rows omit it.

TRBJ1-1 TRBV19 . . CASSTQRNTEAFF TGTGCCAGTAGTACTCAGAGGAACACTGAAGCTTTCTTT
TRBJ2-3 TRBV12-3/TRBV12-4 . . CASSLGGRDTQYF TGTGCCAGCAGTCTGGGAGGCCGGGATACGCAGTATTTT
TRBJ1-1 TRBV29-1 TRBD1 . CSVERTGAKAFF TGCAGCGTCGAACGGACAGGGGCGAAGGCTTTCTTT
TRBJ1-4 TRBV5-6 TRBD1 . CASSGRGQGFANEKLFF TGTGCCAGCAGCGGAAGAGGACAGGGTTTCGCTAATGAAAAACTGTTTTTT
TRBJ1-6 TRBV6-5 . few CASSKEGSYNSPLHF TGTGCCAGCAGCAAAGAGGGCTCCTATAATTCACCCCTCCACTTT
TRBJ1-3 TRBV5-5 . . CASNSAGASGNTIYF TGTGCCAGCAACTCGGCAGGGGCCTCTGGAAACACCATATATTTT
TRBJ2-2 TRBV20-1 . . CSASGIGELFF TGCAGTGCTAGTGGGATCGGGGAGCTGTTTTTT
TRBJ1-5 TRBV6-2/TRBV6-3 . . CASSRTGGNQPQHF TGTGCCAGCAGCCGAACGGGGGGCAATCAGCCCCAGCATTTT
TRBJ1-2 TRBV11-2 TRBD1 . CASSRSRTGGVGGYTF TGTGCCAGCAGCCGATCCAGGACAGGGGGCGTGGGAGGCTACACCTTC
TRBJ1-1 TRBV19 . . CASRRGRENTEAFF TGTGCCAGTAGGCGAGGACGTGAGAACACTGAAGCTTTCTTT
TRBJ1-1 TRBV7-9 . . CASSFSGGDTEAFF TGTGCCAGCAGCTTCTCGGGTGGAGACACTGAAGCTTTCTTT
TRBJ2-7 TRBV28 TRBD2 . CASNYGTSGLGRYF TGTGCCAGCAATTACGGGACTAGCGGTTTGGGCCGGTACTTC
TRBJ1-5 TRBV12-3/TRBV12-4 . . CASTTAINQPQHF TGTGCCAGCACCACCGCGATCAATCAGCCCCAGCATTTT
TRBJ1-1 TRBV6-6 . . CASSYSTAKPEAFF TGTGCCAGCAGTTACTCGACAGCCAAGCCTGAAGCTTTCTTT
TRBJ1-1 TRBV3-1/TRBV3-2 TRBD1 . CASSLRTGSEAFF TGTGCCAGCAGCCTCCGGACAGGGTCTGAAGCTTTCTTT
TRBJ1-1 TRBV6-5 . few CASSYGWGTGDTEAFF TGTGCCAGCAGTTACGGTTGGGGGACTGGAGACACTGAAGCTTTCTTT
TRBJ1-1 TRBV7-2 . . CASSRQEYVTEAFF TGTGCCAGCAGCCGCCAAGAATATGTCACTGAAGCTTTCTTT